The rows below give T cell receptor beta chains drawn from one sample of a study of blood T cells in healthy people across ages. TCRdb redid the calling of the 5' RACE reads with MiXCR, one entry per CDR3 protein. This table has roughly 2 million distinct CDR3 sequences, less than 50% appearing once. The sample comprised blood. The receptors stem from a woman aged 35 to 49 in good health. CDR3s include the opening cysteine and the closing phenylalanine or tryptophan. D genes are given only for firm matches. Rows may omit the clone size; those that give it use once, few, many or a size class.

TRBJ2-3,NA,TRBV12-3/TRBV12-4,NA,CASSPLIMQYF,TGTGCCAGCAGTCCGTTAATCATGCAGTATTTT
TRBJ2-7,NA,TRBV9,TRBD2,CASSVDRAGVPYEQYF,TGTGCCAGCAGCGTAGATAGAGCGGGGGTTCCCTACGAGCAGTACTTC
TRBJ1-5,NA,TRBV6-2/TRBV6-3,NA,CASSYGPGSQPQHF,TGTGCCAGCAGTTACGGGCCAGGGAGCCAGCCCCAGCATTTT
TRBJ1-2,NA,TRBV29-1,NA,CSVDRGSYGYTF,TGCAGCGTTGATAGGGGGAGTTATGGCTACACCTTC
TRBJ1-6,NA,TRBV27,NA,CASRLGSGPNPLHF,TGTGCCAGCAGGTTAGGGTCAGGGCCAAATCCCCTCCACTTT
TRBJ1-5,NA,TRBV11-3,TRBD1,CASSLDRIGDRALNQPQHF,TGTGCCAGCAGCTTAGATCGGATCGGGGACAGGGCACTCAATCAGCCCCAGCATTTT
TRBJ2-1,few,TRBV29-1,NA,CSVNRASYNEQFF,TGCAGCGTCAACAGGGCCTCCTACAATGAGCAGTTCTTC
TRBJ2-5,NA,TRBV6-5,NA,CASSYEGVQVETQYF,TGTGCCAGCAGTTACGAAGGAGTCCAAGTTGAGACCCAGTACTTC
TRBJ2-7,NA,TRBV6-1,NA,CASSAVQGGAYEQYF,TGTGCCAGCAGTGCGGTTCAGGGGGGAGCCTACGAGCAGTACTTC
TRBJ1-1,NA,TRBV12-3/TRBV12-4,NA,CASSPRRVRTEAFF,TGTGCCAGCAGTCCCCGCCGGGTCCGCACTGAAGCTTTCTTT
TRBJ2-1,NA,TRBV4-3,NA,CASSQGGLLQFF,TGCGCCAGCAGCCAAGGGGGACTCCTTCAGTTCTTC
TRBJ1-1,NA,TRBV7-6,NA,CASSQKNRFQVGTEAFF,TGTGCCAGCAGCCAAAAGAACAGGTTTCAAGTTGGCACTGAAGCTTTCTTT
TRBJ2-1,few,TRBV27,NA,CASLGAGRGNEQFF,TGTGCCAGCCTGGGGGCGGGGCGAGGCAATGAGCAGTTCTTC
TRBJ1-6,NA,TRBV6-6,TRBD1,CASNPRTGPSNSPLHF,TGTGCCAGCAATCCCCGGACAGGTCCTTCTAATTCACCCCTCCACTTT
TRBJ2-1,NA,TRBV24-1,NA,CATSDLGVTYNEQFF,TGTGCCACCAGTGATTTAGGGGTTACCTACAATGAGCAGTTCTTC
TRBJ2-5,NA,TRBV6-5,NA,CASTLGPGASGAQYF,TGTGCCAGCACCCTGGGGCCAGGGGCCAGTGGAGCCCAGTACTTC
TRBJ2-7,NA,TRBV7-2,NA,CASSPRRSAYEQYF,TGTGCCAGCAGCCCGCGCCGTAGTGCCTACGAGCAGTACTTC
TRBJ2-1,NA,TRBV7-2,TRBD1,CASSSKAGTGLSEQFF,TGTGCCAGCAGCTCAAAAGCCGGGACAGGTCTGAGTGAGCAGTTCTTC
TRBJ2-7,NA,TRBV6-5,TRBD1,CASSGKTGANEQYF,TGTGCCAGCAGTGGGAAAACAGGGGCCAACGAGCAGTACTTC
TRBJ1-2,NA,TRBV6-1,NA,CASSEAVTVYGYTF,TGTGCCAGCAGTGAAGCTGTCACAGTTTATGGCTACACCTTC
TRBJ2-7,NA,TRBV28,TRBD1,CASSADRVAEQYF,TGTGCCAGCAGTGCGGACAGGGTCGCCGAGCAGTACTTC
TRBJ2-5,NA,TRBV7-2,NA,CASSFWSGQETQYF,TGTGCCAGCAGCTTCTGGTCAGGACAAGAGACCCAGTACTTC
TRBJ2-1,NA,TRBV20-1,TRBD2,CSARDGRGSIYNEQFF,TGCAGTGCTAGAGACGGGCGGGGGTCAATCTACAATGAGCAGTTCTTC
TRBJ2-1,few,TRBV5-1,TRBD2,CASSHRTSGGLNEQFF,TGCGCCAGCAGCCATAGGACTAGCGGGGGTCTCAATGAGCAGTTCTTC
TRBJ2-1,once,TRBV2,TRBD2,CAIPDWGRGELNEQFF,TGTGCCATCCCCGATTGGGGGCGGGGGGAGCTCAATGAGCAGTTCTTC
TRBJ2-3,NA,TRBV5-1,TRBD2,CAGSFGTSGSDTQYF,TGCGCCGGCAGCTTTGGGACTAGCGGGTCAGATACGCAGTATTTT
TRBJ1-5,NA,TRBV7-8,TRBD1,CASSLEDRGVPQHF,TGTGCCAGCAGCTTAGAAGACAGGGGGGTGCCCCAGCATTTT
TRBJ2-1,many,TRBV7-2,NA,CASSFRTNEQFF,TGTGCCAGCAGCTTCCGGACCAATGAGCAGTTCTTC
TRBJ2-1,NA,TRBV12-3/TRBV12-4,NA,CASSLGDLVWEQFF,TGTGCCAGCAGTTTGGGTGACTTAGTCTGGGAGCAGTTCTTC
TRBJ2-1,NA,TRBV2,NA,CATYNGNEQFF,TGTGCCACCTATAACGGCAATGAGCAGTTCTTC
TRBJ2-5,once,TRBV7-2,TRBD2,CASSPLGLPEQYF,TGTGCCAGCAGCCCTTTGGGACTACCAGAGCAGTACTTC
TRBJ2-3,NA,TRBV4-3,TRBD2,CASSQWLAGGTDTQYF,TGCGCCAGCAGCCAATGGTTAGCGGGGGGCACAGATACGCAGTATTTT
TRBJ2-5,NA,TRBV25-1,NA,CASSRTGTREQYF,TGTGCCAGCAGTCGTACAGGGACAAGGGAGCAGTACTTC
TRBJ2-7,few,TRBV20-1,NA,CSARSPGRSYEQYF,TGCAGTGCTCGCTCTCCAGGGAGAAGCTACGAGCAGTACTTC
TRBJ2-3,few,TRBV5-1,TRBD1,CASSYDRGSDTQYF,TGCGCCAGCAGTTACGACAGGGGGTCGGATACGCAGTATTTT
TRBJ2-1,NA,TRBV29-1,TRBD2,CSVWGLAGGNEQFF,TGCAGCGTTTGGGGACTAGCGGGGGGGAATGAGCAGTTCTTC
TRBJ2-3,NA,TRBV4-3,TRBD2,CASSRGSGGSTDTQNF,TGCGCCAGCAGCCGGGGTAGCGGGGGGAGCACAGATACGCAGAATTTT
TRBJ2-3,NA,TRBV6-5,TRBD1,CASSPGQGFRDTQYF,TGTGCCAGCAGCCCGGGACAGGGGTTTCGGGATACGCAGTATTTT
TRBJ2-7,NA,TRBV28,TRBD2,CASSLSRTSSWVGYF,TGTGCCAGCAGTTTATCCAGGACTAGTTCTTGGGTGGGGTACTTC
TRBJ2-1,NA,TRBV2,NA,CASSLITPFF,TGTGCCAGCAGTCTTATTACCCCGTTCTTC
TRBJ2-1,few,TRBV12-3/TRBV12-4,NA,CASSSRAAGYNNEQFF,TGTGCCAGCAGTTCTCGGGCAGCCGGTTATAACAATGAGCAGTTCTTC
TRBJ2-5,NA,TRBV6-6,NA,CASSQTREETQYF,TGTGCCAGCAGTCAGACTAGAGAAGAGACCCAGTACTTC
TRBJ2-3,NA,TRBV4-1,NA,CASSQDSASTDTQYF,TGCGCCAGCAGCCAAGATTCAGCTAGCACAGATACGCAGTATTTT